This T cell receptor (beta chain) was found in a study of T cell repertoires in cytomegalovirus infection. In the study overall: Epitope selection comprised recently identified HLA-C-restricted CMV epitopes and well-studied HLA-B-restricted CMV epitopes.

In its sample, this clonotype was seen once. Antigen: not known. TCRdb independently ran MiXCR on the reads; one entry per CDR3 protein. The sample records 640,000 or so distinct CDR3 sequences, 30% to 35% being singletons. Germline assignment: CDR1 MGHRA and CDR2 YSYEKL. The CDR3 has 15 amino acids. V dropped 2 bases and J dropped 4 bases, with 12 bases sitting between them. Sequences were derived from cultured PBMCs, sampled from culture after CMV antigen stimulation. V usage is TRBV4-1 and J usage is TRBJ1-3; D gene ambiguous. The receptor was isolated from a human donor in good health (CMV status not recorded). Some clones in this sample may be carry-over from other donors' samples. The CDR3 DNA reads TGCGCCAGCAGCCAACGGGAAGGGTCCGGAAACACCATATATTTT. As protein: CASSQREGSGNTIYF.